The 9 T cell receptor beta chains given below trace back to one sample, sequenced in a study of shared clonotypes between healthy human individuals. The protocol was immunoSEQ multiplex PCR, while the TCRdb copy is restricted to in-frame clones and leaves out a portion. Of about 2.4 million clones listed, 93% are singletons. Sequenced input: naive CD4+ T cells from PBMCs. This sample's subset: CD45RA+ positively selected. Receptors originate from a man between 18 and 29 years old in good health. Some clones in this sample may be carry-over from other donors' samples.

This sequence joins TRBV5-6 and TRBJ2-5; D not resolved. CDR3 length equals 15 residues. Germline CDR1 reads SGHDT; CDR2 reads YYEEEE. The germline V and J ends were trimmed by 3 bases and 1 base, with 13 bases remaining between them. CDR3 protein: CASSSPMGSQETQYF. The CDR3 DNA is TGTGCCAGCAGCTCCCCAATGGGCAGCCAAGAGACCCAGTACTTC.

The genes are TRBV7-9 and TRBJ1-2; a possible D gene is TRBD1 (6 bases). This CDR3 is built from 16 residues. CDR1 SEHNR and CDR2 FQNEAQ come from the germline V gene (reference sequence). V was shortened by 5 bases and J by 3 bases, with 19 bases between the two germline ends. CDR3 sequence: CASSVGGGALDYGYTF. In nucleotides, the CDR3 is TGTGCCAGCAGCGTGGGCGGGGGGGCGCTGGACTATGGCTACACCTTC.

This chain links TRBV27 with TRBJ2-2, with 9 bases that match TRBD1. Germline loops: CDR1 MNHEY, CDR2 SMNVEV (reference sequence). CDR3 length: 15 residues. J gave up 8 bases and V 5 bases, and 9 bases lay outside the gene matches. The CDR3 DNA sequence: TGTGCCAGCAGTCCGGCGGGGACAGGGCGAGGGGAGCTGTTTTTT. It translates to CASSPAGTGRGELFF.

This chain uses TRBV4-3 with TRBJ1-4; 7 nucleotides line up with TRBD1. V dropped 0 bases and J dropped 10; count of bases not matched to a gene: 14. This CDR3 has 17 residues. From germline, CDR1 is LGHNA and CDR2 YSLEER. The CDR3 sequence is CASSQDRGRSLLGKLFF. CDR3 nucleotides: TGCGCCAGCAGCCAAGATAGGGGGCGATCCCTTTTGGGAAAACTGTTTTTT.

The CDR3 spells CASSLQGYNEQFF. DNA of the CDR3: TGTGCCAGCAGCCTCCAGGGTTACAATGAGCAGTTCTTC. The rearrangement links TRBV9 to TRBJ2-1; tentative D call: TRBD1 (5 bases). V lost 4 bases and J 4 bases, leaving 9 bases between the germline ends. Per germline, CDR1 SGDLS and CDR2 YYNGEE. The CDR3 has 13 amino acids.

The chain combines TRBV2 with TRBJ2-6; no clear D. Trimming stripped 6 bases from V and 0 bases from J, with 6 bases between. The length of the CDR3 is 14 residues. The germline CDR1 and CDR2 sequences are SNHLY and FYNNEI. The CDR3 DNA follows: TGTGCCAGCAGCCGCAGCTCTGGGGCCAACGTCCTGACTTTC. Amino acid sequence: CASSRSSGANVLTF. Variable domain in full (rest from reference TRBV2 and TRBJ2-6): EPEVTQTPSHQVTQMGQEVILRCVPISNHLYFYWYRQILGQKVEFLVSFYNNEISEKSEIFDDQFSVERPDGSNFTLKIRSTKLEDSAMYFCASSRSSGANVLTFGAGSRLTVL.

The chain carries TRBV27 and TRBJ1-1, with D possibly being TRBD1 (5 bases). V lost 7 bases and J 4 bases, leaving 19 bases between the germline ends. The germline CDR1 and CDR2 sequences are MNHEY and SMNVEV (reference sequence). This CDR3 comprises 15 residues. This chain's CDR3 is CASIPGGAGGTEAFF. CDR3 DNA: TGTGCCAGCATCCCCGGTGGGGCCGGTGGCACTGAAGCTTTCTTT.

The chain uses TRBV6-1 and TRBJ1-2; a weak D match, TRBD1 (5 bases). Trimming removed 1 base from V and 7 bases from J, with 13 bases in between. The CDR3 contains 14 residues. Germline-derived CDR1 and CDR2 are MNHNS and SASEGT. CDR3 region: CASSEVVGRGGYTF. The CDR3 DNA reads TGTGCCAGCAGTGAAGTGGTGGGGAGGGGTGGCTACACCTTC.

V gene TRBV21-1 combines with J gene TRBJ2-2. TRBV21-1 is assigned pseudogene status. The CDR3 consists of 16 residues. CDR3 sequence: CASSKPKLLRPGELFF. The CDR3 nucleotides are TGTGCCAGCAGCAAACCGAAATTGCTGCGACCCGGGGAGCTGTTTTTT.